These 28 T cell receptor beta chains were all obtained from the same sample, sequenced in a study of shared clonotypes between healthy human individuals. Repertoires were generated with immunoSEQ multiplex PCR, while TCRdb's copy carries only in-frame clones and drops some. The table has 530,000 or so clones, approximately 79% seen once. The sample comprised PBMCs. The receptors shown here come from a woman between 40 and 55 years old in good health. Some clones in this sample may be carry-over from other donors' samples.

This clone has only a few counts. The chain carries TRBV2 and TRBJ2-2, with a possible D match to TRBD1 (5 bases). In germline, CDR1 is SNHLY, CDR2 FYNNEI. This CDR3 has 13 residues. V was shortened by 8 bases and J by 3 bases, with 10 bases between the two germline ends. In DNA form, the CDR3 reads TGTGCCAGCTTTACAGGATACACCGGGGAGCTGTTTTTT. Translation: CASFTGYTGELFF.

This clone was observed a single time. This chain joins TRBV13 and TRBJ2-7, with 7 nucleotides matching TRBD2. Germline lookup yields CDR1 PRHDT and CDR2 FYEKMQ (reference sequence). The CDR3 consists of 14 residues. Germline trimming cut 4 bases from V and 2 bases from J; bases unmatched to any gene: 5. The CDR3 DNA reads TGTGCCAGCAGCTCCCCAGGACTAGCCTACGAGCAGTACTTC. This sequence encodes CASSSPGLAYEQYF.

The V gene is TRBV21-1, the J gene TRBJ2-3; the D segment call TRBD1 is taken from the table without a DNA check. TRBV21-1 is assigned pseudogene status. The CDR3 totals 13 residues. CDR3 nucleotide sequence: TGTGCCAGCAGCAAAGGGCAGGTGGATACGCAGTATTTT. It encodes CASSKGQVDTQYF.

V gene TRBV28 combines with J gene TRBJ1-1; D possibly corresponds to TRBD1 (5 bases). Germline CDR1 and CDR2: MDHEN and SYDVKM. There are 16 residues in the CDR3. V shed 5 bases and J shed 0 bases, with 16 bases lying between them. CDR3 in DNA: TGTGCCAGCAGTACACCCAGACAGCAATTGAACACTGAAGCTTTCTTT. It is translated as CASSTPRQQLNTEAFF.

The chain links TRBV21-1 to TRBJ1-2; whether TRBD1, the table's D call, matches the DNA was not checked. TRBV21-1 is noted as a pseudogene. The length of the CDR3 is 23 residues. The CDR3 is CASSKVGGTAQGDKRRTNYGYTF. The CDR3 DNA reads as TGTGCCAGCAGCAAAGTGGGGGGTACAGCCCAGGGGGACAAAAGAAGAACTAACTATGGCTACACCTTC.

The CDR3 DNA follows: TGTGCCAGCAGCTTTACGGGAGGCAACACAGATACGCAGTATTTT. Its translation is CASSFTGGNTDTQYF. V is TRBV7-3 and J is TRBJ2-3; 7 nucleotides agree with TRBD2. Germline V gene data show CDR1 as SGHTA and CDR2 as FQGTGA. Trimming took 3 bases from V and 2 from J; bases not matched to a gene: 5. The CDR3 runs 15 residues.

The chain links TRBV7-3 to TRBJ2-2; D possibly matches TRBD1 or TRBD2 (5 bases each). Germline values: CDR1 SGHTA, CDR2 FQGTGA. V was clipped by 3 bases and J by 7 bases, with 12 bases between them. The CDR3 is 14 amino acids. The CDR3 coding sequence is TGTGCCAGCAGCTTTGGTGGGGGTGTCGGGGAGCTGTTTTTT. It translates to CASSFGGGVGELFF.

V gene TRBV27 combines with J gene TRBJ2-1, with 12 nucleotides matching TRBD1. The CDR3 spans 16 residues. Per germline, CDR1 MNHEY and CDR2 SMNVEV (reference sequence). J was trimmed by 7 bases and V by 4 bases; bases with no gene match: 8. CDR3: CASSSPGTGGANEQFF. Here the CDR3 DNA reads TGTGCCAGCAGTTCCCCAGGGACAGGGGGCGCGAATGAGCAGTTCTTC.

The gene calls are TRBV7-9 and TRBJ2-7; D is perhaps TRBD2 (6 bases). V dropped 5 bases and J dropped 1 base, with 18 bases sitting between them. Germline loops: CDR1 SEHNR, CDR2 FQNEAQ (reference sequence). This CDR3 spans 16 amino acids. This CDR3 is CASSQFIAEGSYEQYF. The DNA of the CDR3 is TGTGCCAGCAGCCAATTCATAGCGGAGGGGTCCTACGAGCAGTACTTC.

This chain uses TRBV6-4 with TRBJ2-1; possibly TRBD1 or TRBD2 for D (5 bases each). Germline loops: CDR1 MRHNA, CDR2 SNTAGT. The CDR3 covers 14 residues. Trimming stripped 8 bases from V and 0 bases from J, with 11 bases between. CDR3 nucleotides: TGTGCCAGCGCCGAGGGGAGCTCCTACAATGAGCAGTTCTTC. It translates to CASAEGSSYNEQFF.

This chain joins TRBV7-2 and TRBJ2-7, with 13 bases identical to TRBD2. V shed 5 bases, J shed 0 bases, and the junction held 7 bases outside the gene matches. Germline V lookup: CDR1 SGHTA, CDR2 FQGNSA. This CDR3 has 17 residues. This CDR3 reads CASSPGTSGISSYEQYF. The CDR3 nucleotides are TGTGCCAGCAGCCCCGGGACTAGCGGGATCAGCTCCTACGAGCAGTACTTC. The full variable domain, its missing parts supplied by reference TRBV7-2 and TRBJ2-7, is GAGVSQSPSNKVTEKGKDVELRCDPISGHTALYWYRQSLGQGLEFLIYFQGNSAPDKSGLPSDRFSAERTGGSVSTLTIQRTQQEDSAVYLCASSPGTSGISSYEQYFGPGTRLTVT.

This clone was counted a few times. J is TRBJ1-1 and V is TRBV5-1; 11 bases agree with TRBD1. Germline CDR1 is SGHRS and CDR2 is YFSETQ. Trimming removed 3 bases from V and 10 bases from J; junction bases left unmatched: 5. The CDR3 contains 13 residues. The CDR3 reads CASSYGTGGIAFF. The CDR3 DNA sequence: TGCGCCAGCAGCTATGGGACAGGGGGAATAGCTTTCTTT.

This clone appeared once. Other DNA sequences in the same sample also yield this CDR3. The chain links TRBV15 to TRBJ2-1; no reliable D call. Trimming stripped 3 bases from V and 4 bases from J, with 4 bases between. Germline loops: CDR1 LNHNV, CDR2 YYDKDF (reference sequence). The CDR3 consists of 12 residues. The DNA for the CDR3 is TGTGCCACCAGCAGGGATTACAATGAGCAGTTCTTC. Encoded protein: CATSRDYNEQFF.

The rearrangement uses TRBV7-2 and TRBJ2-7; D uncertain. The CDR3 extends over 14 amino acids. Germline V lookup: CDR1 SGHTA, CDR2 FQGNSA. Between the trimmed V and J ends, which lost 3 bases and 0 bases, there was a span of 9 bases. The CDR3 DNA reads as TGTGCCAGCAGCTTCTCTGAGAGCTCCTACGAGCAGTACTTC. Its protein product is CASSFSESSYEQYF.

V and J are TRBV30 and TRBJ2-1; TRBD2 agrees at 11 bases. CDR3 length: 13 amino acids. Germline V CDR1 and CDR2: GTSNPN, SVGIG (reference sequence). Trimming removed 3 bases from V and 7 bases from J; junction bases left unmatched: 2. CDR3: CAWRTSGVNEQFF. CDR3 sequence (DNA): TGTGCCTGGAGGACTAGCGGGGTAAATGAGCAGTTCTTC.

The chain uses TRBV2 and TRBJ2-1; 12 positions match TRBD2. The V gene's germline CDR1 is SNHLY and CDR2 FYNNEI. The junction had 4 bases not matched to a gene; V was cut back by 3 bases and J by 7 bases. This CDR3 contains 15 residues. CDR3 nucleotide sequence: TGTGCCAGCAGTGATCTTCTAGCGGGAGGGAATGAGCAGTTCTTC. Translating gives CASSDLLAGGNEQFF. Combining the CDR3 with reference TRBV2 and TRBJ2-1 gives the whole variable domain EPEVTQTPSHQVTQMGQEVILRCVPISNHLYFYWYRQILGQKVEFLVSFYNNEISEKSEIFDDQFSVERPDGSNFTLKIRSTKLEDSAMYFCASSDLLAGGNEQFFGPGTRLTVL.

The chain has TRBV6-1 and TRBJ1-3; D not certain. Per the germline V gene, CDR1 is MNHNS and CDR2 is SASEGT. This CDR3 is 13 amino acids long. V was pared by 7 bases and J by 0 bases, with 7 bases between. In DNA, the CDR3 is TGTGCCAGCAATGGGTTCTCTGGAAACACCATATATTTT. Its protein product is CASNGFSGNTIYF.

The gene calls are TRBV29-1 and TRBJ2-3; tentative D call: TRBD1 (5 bases). The CDR3 has 14 amino acids. V lost 6 bases and J lost 5, with 18 bases in between. The germline V gene encodes CDR1 SQVTM and CDR2 ANQGSEA. CDR3 residues: CSVGPPRTLDTQYF. DNA for the CDR3: TGCAGCGTGGGGCCCCCAAGGACGTTAGATACGCAGTATTTT.

This chain uses TRBV7-9 with TRBJ1-3; TRBD1 might be the D (5 bases). CDR1 is SEHNR, CDR2 FQNEAQ, per germline (reference sequence). This CDR3 spans 14 amino acids. V gave up 10 bases and J gave up 3 bases, with 16 bases separating them. CDR3 region: CATTPGVGGNTIYF. The CDR3 bases are TGTGCCACCACGCCGGGGGTTGGTGGAAACACCATATATTTT.

As regards this clone: The sample has other DNA sequences that encode this CDR3 too. The rearrangement links TRBV2 to TRBJ1-1; no reliable D call. The CDR3 sequence is 13 residues long. Trimming cost V 6 bases and J 0 bases, with 8 bases left between them. CDR1 and CDR2 (germline): SNHLY, FYNNEI. The CDR3 reads CASSPDMNTEAFF. CDR3 sequence (DNA): TGTGCCAGCAGCCCAGATATGAACACTGAAGCTTTCTTT.

The chain couples TRBV7-2 to TRBJ2-7; D gene ambiguous. The length of the CDR3 is 15 residues. V was pared by 4 bases and J by 0 bases, with 13 bases between. The germline V gene encodes CDR1 SGHTA and CDR2 FQGNSA. DNA of the CDR3: TGTGCCAGCAGCTCAGAGTGGAGCAGCTCCTACGAGCAGTACTTC. Protein product: CASSSEWSSSYEQYF. The variable domain in full, completed from reference TRBV7-2 and TRBJ2-7, reads GAGVSQSPSNKVTEKGKDVELRCDPISGHTALYWYRQSLGQGLEFLIYFQGNSAPDKSGLPSDRFSAERTGGSVSTLTIQRTQQEDSAVYLCASSSEWSSSYEQYFGPGTRLTVT.

The table lists this clone with a count of one. The V and J genes are TRBV14 and TRBJ2-1; TRBD2 matches at 7 bases. Germline-derived CDR1 and CDR2 are SGHDN and FVKESK. This CDR3 spans 17 amino acids. J lost 5 bases, V lost 1 base, and 11 bases had no gene match. The CDR3 is CASSQVGGSGRDNEQFF. Here the CDR3 DNA reads TGTGCCAGCAGCCAAGTTGGCGGGAGTGGGAGGGACAATGAGCAGTTCTTC.

This chain joins TRBV29-1 and TRBJ2-3; no firm D call. Germline V gene lookup returns CDR1 SQVTM and CDR2 ANQGSEA. With 7 bases removed from V and 0 bases from J, the gap between germline ends came to 8 bases. CDR3 length: 12 residues. CDR3 coding DNA: TGCAGCGCCCATTTAAGCACAGATACGCAGTATTTT. The encoded protein is CSAHLSTDTQYF.

V usage is TRBV6-4 and J usage is TRBJ2-1; TRBD2 matches at 10 bases. Germline V gives CDR1 MRHNA, CDR2 SNTAGT. CDR3 length: 15 amino acids. V was clipped by 2 bases and J by 5 bases; unmatched bases: 3. The CDR3 spells CASSDEAGGNNEQFF. DNA for the CDR3: TGTGCCAGCAGTGACGAAGCGGGAGGGAACAATGAGCAGTTCTTC.

This sequence joins TRBV7-2 and TRBJ2-1, with 7 positions matching TRBD2. The V segment lost 8 bases and the J segment 7 bases; nucleotides outside the gene matches: 11. Germline values: CDR1 SGHTA, CDR2 FQGNSA. This CDR3 contains 14 residues. The CDR3 bases are TGTGCCAGCTACCGTGGCGGGAGTGATAATGAGCAGTTCTTC. This gives the protein CASYRGGSDNEQFF.

This clone occurred once. The chain is built from TRBV5-1 and TRBJ1-5; D unclear. V lost 1 base and J lost 9, with 11 bases in between. The CDR3 has 13 amino acids. Germline assignment: CDR1 SGHRS and CDR2 YFSETQ. The CDR3 DNA reads TGCGCCAGCAGCTTGTCGGGGATTTGGCCCCAGCATTTT. Amino acid sequence: CASSLSGIWPQHF. The variable domain in full, with the rest retrieved from reference TRBV5-1 and TRBJ1-5, is KAGVTQTPRYLIKTRGQQVTLSCSPISGHRSVSWYQQTPGQGLQFLFEYFSETQRNKGNFPGRFSGRQFSNSRSEMNVSTLELGDSALYLCASSLSGIWPQHFGDGTRLSIL.

The count of this clone is one. The J gene is TRBJ2-1, the V gene TRBV7-3, with 7 bases fitting TRBD2. The V gene's germline CDR1 is SGHTA and CDR2 FQGTGA. The ends lost 5 bases at V and 7 bases at J; junction bases unmatched: 11. This CDR3 region has 15 residues. The CDR3 is CASSPRGGGGNEQFF. CDR3 coding DNA: TGTGCCAGCAGCCCCCGCGGGGGAGGCGGAAATGAGCAGTTCTTC. Complete variable domain (other parts from reference TRBV7-3 and TRBJ2-1): GAGVSQTPSNKVTEKGKYVELRCDPISGHTALYWYRQSLGQGPEFLIYFQGTGAADDSGLPNDRFFAVRPEGSVSTLKIQRTERGDSAVYLCASSPRGGGGNEQFFGPGTRLTVL.

The chain combines TRBV27 with TRBJ1-1; perhaps TRBD1 as D (6 bases). This CDR3 has 14 residues. The germline CDR1 and CDR2 sequences are MNHEY and SMNVEV (reference sequence). The germline V and J ends were trimmed by 6 bases and 2 bases, with 13 bases remaining between them. The CDR3 nucleotides are TGTGCCAGCAGGCTGGGACAATTTAACACTGAAGCTTTCTTT. Protein: CASRLGQFNTEAFF.